These 23 T cell receptor beta chains were all obtained from the same sample, sequenced in a study of PD-1 blockade in classical Hodgkin lymphoma. TCRdb keeps only in-frame clones here, not all; method: immunoSEQ multiplex PCR. The sample lists about 28,000 clones, about four fifths seen once, with 15% to 20% in the top ten. Noted time point: cycle 4 day 1 (C4D1), after five to seven weeks of nivolumab. All patients relapsed after autologous stem cell transplantation, and brentuximab vedotin exposure varied. The sequenced sample was peripheral blood mononuclear cells (PBMCs), obtained before the fourth cycle of nivolumab. The receptors derive from a human donor with classical Hodgkin lymphoma.

The rearrangement uses TRBV5-1 and TRBJ2-7; 10 bases are a match to TRBD2. Germline V gene lookup returns CDR1 SGHRS and CDR2 YFSETQ. The trim removed 2 bases at V and 4 bases at J, leaving 3 bases unmatched. This CDR3 region has 14 residues. The CDR3: CASSFRAGGYEQYF. The CDR3 coding sequence is TGCGCCAGCAGCTTCCGAGCGGGAGGGTACGAGCAGTACTTC.

The CDR3, as DNA: TGTGCCACCAGCAGAGAAGGGCAGTGGGGGTCTCAGCCCCAGCATTTT. It encodes CATSREGQWGSQPQHF. The chain couples TRBV15 to TRBJ1-5, with D tentatively TRBD1 (5 bases). The CDR3 is 16 amino acids. CDR1 is LNHNV, CDR2 YYDKDF, per germline (reference sequence). Trimming removed 0 bases from V and 6 bases from J, with 15 bases in between.

A few counts support this clone. J is TRBJ1-2 and V is TRBV5-6, with 8 positions matching TRBD1. The germline V gene has CDR1 SGHDT and CDR2 YYEEEE. J lost 6 bases, V lost 1 base, and 2 bases had no gene match. This CDR3 region has 13 residues. CDR3 DNA sequence: TGTGCCAGCAGCTTGACGACAGGGGATGGCTACACCTTC. Amino acid sequence: CASSLTTGDGYTF.

The rearrangement joins TRBV5-8 to TRBJ1-2; D perhaps matches TRBD1 (5 bases). The V end was cut by 3 bases, the J end by 2 bases, with 8 bases between. The CDR3 runs to 13 residues. The germline V gene has CDR1 SGHTS and CDR2 YDEGEE. The CDR3 DNA sequence: TGTGCCAGCAGCTCGGGACGGAACTATGGCTACACCTTC. It yields the protein CASSSGRNYGYTF.

The J gene is TRBJ2-6, the V gene TRBV5-1; 9 bases line up with TRBD1. V lost 3 bases and J lost 7; bases outside the gene matches: 8. CDR3 length equals 16 residues. From germline, CDR1 is SGHRS and CDR2 YFSETQ. The CDR3 protein is CASSSRRDRVANVLTF. Written as DNA, the CDR3 is TGCGCCAGCAGCTCGAGACGGGACAGGGTTGCCAACGTCCTGACTTTC.

The V gene is TRBV19, the J gene TRBJ2-7, with D possibly being TRBD1 (6 bases). Trimming pared 1 base from V and 1 base from J, leaving 8 bases between. Per germline, CDR1 LNHDA and CDR2 SQIVND (reference sequence). The CDR3 runs 14 residues. The CDR3 nucleotides read TGTGCCAGTAGTATAGGCACAGGGTCCTACGAGCAGTACTTC. Its protein product is CASSIGTGSYEQYF. The full variable domain, its missing parts supplied by reference TRBV19 and TRBJ2-7, is DGGITQSPKYLFRKEGQNVTLSCEQNLNHDAMYWYRQDPGQGLRLIYYSQIVNDFQKGDIAEGYSVSREKKESFPLTVTSAQKNPTAFYLCASSIGTGSYEQYFGPGTRLTVT.

The chain couples TRBV18 to TRBJ2-3, with D tentatively TRBD2 (6 bases). Trimming removed 6 bases from V and 0 bases from J, with 7 bases in between. In germline, CDR1 is KGHSH, CDR2 LQKENI. This CDR3 spans 13 amino acids. The CDR3 region has the DNA TGTGCCAGCTCGCGGGACAGCACAGATACGCAGTATTTT. This encodes CASSRDSTDTQYF.

The rearrangement joins TRBV7-8 to TRBJ2-7; possible D gene TRBD1, 5 bases. The CDR3 covers 14 residues. Trimming shortened V by 1 base and J by 3 bases, and 10 bases separated the two germline ends. Germline V CDR1 and CDR2: SGHVS, FQNEAQ. This chain's CDR3 is CASSLGQINYEQYF. The CDR3, as DNA: TGTGCCAGCAGCTTAGGACAGATAAACTACGAGCAGTACTTC.

V and J are TRBV19 and TRBJ2-3; 10 nucleotides agree with TRBD2. The CDR3 is 16 amino acids. Germline V lookup: CDR1 LNHDA, CDR2 SQIVND (reference sequence). The junction had 12 bases not matched to a gene; V was cut back by 6 bases and J by 6 bases. CDR3 protein: CASRLLAGPAGDTQYF. The CDR3 nucleotides are TGTGCCAGTAGGTTACTAGCGGGACCAGCCGGCGATACGCAGTATTTT.

The chain has TRBV6-1 and TRBJ1-5; D not resolved. Trimming removed 1 base at V and 0 bases at J, with 7 bases between. This CDR3 spans 15 amino acids. Germline V gene lookup returns CDR1 MNHNS and CDR2 SASEGT. This CDR3 is CASSEGVYSNQPQHF. The CDR3, as DNA: TGTGCCAGCAGTGAAGGCGTTTATAGCAATCAGCCCCAGCATTTT.

The chain is built from TRBV6-5 and TRBJ2-7, with 9 bases identical to TRBD1. V shed 8 bases, J shed 5 bases, and the junction held 7 bases outside the gene matches. Germline-derived CDR1 and CDR2 are MNHEY and SVGAGI. This CDR3 spans 13 amino acids. In nucleotides, the CDR3 is TGTGCCAGCTCCAGGGACAGGGAGCACGAGCAGTACTTC. Encoded protein: CASSRDREHEQYF.

This chain joins TRBV27 and TRBJ2-1; 9 bases line up with TRBD1. J gave up 1 base and V 6 bases, and 13 bases lay outside the gene matches. The CDR3 loop spans 18 amino acids. Germline loops: CDR1 MNHEY, CDR2 SMNVEV (reference sequence). This chain's CDR3 is CASRVDRGGIGSYNEQFF. Here the CDR3 DNA reads TGTGCCAGCAGGGTGGACAGGGGAGGTATAGGATCCTACAATGAGCAGTTCTTC.

This chain links TRBV2 with TRBJ1-4; unclear D gene. The CDR3 covers 13 residues. The V gene lost 6 bases and the J gene lost 0 bases, with 5 bases spanning the gap. Germline V gives CDR1 SNHLY, CDR2 FYNNEI. The CDR3 spells CASSRSTNEKLFF. The CDR3 DNA follows: TGTGCCAGCAGCAGGTCAACTAATGAAAAACTGTTTTTT.

In its sample, this clone was seen once. The rearrangement joins TRBV19 to TRBJ2-3; 8 nucleotides align to TRBD1. The CDR3 spans 16 residues. CDR1 is LNHDA, CDR2 SQIVND, per germline (reference sequence). V shed 1 base, J shed 0 bases, and the junction held 3 bases outside the gene matches. DNA for the CDR3: TGTGCCAGTAGTATAGGGACAGGGAGGAGCACAGATACGCAGTATTTT. This sequence encodes CASSIGTGRSTDTQYF.

This chain links TRBV19 with TRBJ1-1; D may be TRBD1 (5 bases). The CDR3 loop spans 13 amino acids. V was trimmed by 8 bases and J by 4 bases, leaving 14 bases between them. The germline gives CDR1 LNHDA, CDR2 SQIVND (reference sequence). The CDR3 spells CASWLRGGTEAFF. Written as DNA, the CDR3 is TGTGCCAGTTGGTTGAGGGGCGGCACTGAAGCTTTCTTT. Combining the CDR3 with reference TRBV19 and TRBJ1-1 gives the whole variable domain DGGITQSPKYLFRKEGQNVTLSCEQNLNHDAMYWYRQDPGQGLRLIYYSQIVNDFQKGDIAEGYSVSREKKESFPLTVTSAQKNPTAFYLCASWLRGGTEAFFGQGTRLTVV.

The chain is built from TRBV19 and TRBJ1-4; no firm D call. The CDR3 sequence is 14 residues long. Trimming removed 5 bases at V and 7 bases at J, with 14 bases between. Germline CDR1 and CDR2: LNHDA and SQIVND (reference sequence). The CDR3 reads CASSQDGVGEKLFF. The CDR3 nucleotides read TGTGCCAGTAGTCAAGACGGGGTTGGTGAAAAACTGTTTTTT.

V usage is TRBV19 and J usage is TRBJ1-4; no reliable D call. The germline V gene has CDR1 LNHDA and CDR2 SQIVND (reference sequence). The CDR3 length is 11 residues. Trimming took off 3 bases at V and 7 bases at J, with 3 bases between the two ends. CDR3 region: CASSIGEKLFF. For the CDR3, the DNA is TGTGCCAGTAGTATCGGTGAAAAACTGTTTTTT.

V is TRBV6-4 and J is TRBJ1-1; a weak D match, TRBD1 (5 bases). V was cut by 5 bases and J by 4 bases, with 11 bases left in between. CDR3 length: 13 residues. Germline V gene lookup returns CDR1 MRHNA and CDR2 SNTAGT. In DNA form, the CDR3 reads TGTGCCAGCAGTCTGGCTAGGGGCACTGAAGCTTTCTTT. It yields the protein CASSLARGTEAFF.

The chain carries TRBV19 and TRBJ2-7; D gene ambiguous. CDR3 length equals 13 residues. Per the germline V gene, CDR1 is LNHDA and CDR2 is SQIVND (reference sequence). Trimming took off 7 bases at V and 3 bases at J, with 13 bases between the two ends. The CDR3 loop reads CASTSPPYYEQYF. CDR3 bases: TGTGCCAGTACCTCCCCCCCTTACTACGAGCAGTACTTC.

This chain links TRBV6-1 with TRBJ1-5; D is ambiguous. This CDR3 spans 14 amino acids. The germline V and J ends were trimmed by 4 bases and 2 bases, with 9 bases remaining between them. Germline V CDR1 and CDR2: MNHNS, SASEGT. CDR3: CASSGLDGNQPQHF. The CDR3 DNA is TGTGCCAGCAGTGGACTGGATGGCAATCAGCCCCAGCATTTT.

The chain recombines TRBV2 with TRBJ2-2; D gene uncertain. The CDR3 is 13 amino acids. CDR1 SNHLY and CDR2 FYNNEI come from the germline V gene. V dropped 3 bases and J dropped 5 bases, with 7 bases sitting between them. Here the CDR3 reads CASSEVWTGELFF. The CDR3 bases are TGTGCCAGCAGTGAGGTATGGACCGGGGAGCTGTTTTTT.

The chain combines TRBV19 with TRBJ1-5; a possible D gene is TRBD1 (6 bases). The CDR3 covers 14 residues. The V gene's germline CDR1 is LNHDA and CDR2 SQIVND (reference sequence). Deletions cut 7 bases from V and 2 bases from J, with 12 bases between. The CDR3 loop is CASIGGLGNQPQHF. CDR3 nucleotide sequence: TGTGCCAGTATTGGGGGGCTTGGCAATCAGCCCCAGCATTTT.

This clone has just one count. The chain has TRBV6-1 and TRBJ1-6, with TRBD1 identical over 8 bases. Per the germline V gene, CDR1 is MNHNS and CDR2 is SASEGT. V lost 5 bases to trimming and J lost 7 bases; unmatched junction nucleotides: 4. The CDR3 runs 14 residues. CDR3 coding DNA: TGTGCCAGCAGTCCCGGGACAGGAAATTCACCCCTCCACTTT. As protein: CASSPGTGNSPLHF.